This TCR beta chain was profiled in a study of blood T cell repertoires in COVID-19. The overall study: PBMCs, B-cell-depleted T cells, or T cells were the source of the cDNA or gDNA that made up the material.

TCRdb's copy holds only in-frame clones and misses some; the assay was immunoSEQ multiplex PCR. The table has around 250,000 clones, approximately 78% seen once. The length of the CDR3 is 12 residues. V lost 3 bases and J 5 bases, leaving 7 bases between the germline ends. The sample taken for sequencing was PBMCs or T cells enriched from blood (not recorded which). This chain connects TRBV12-3 or TRBV12-4 to TRBJ2-5, with no clear D. The source is a man between 40 and 49 years old who had been exposed to COVID-19. The CDR3 region has the DNA TGTGCCAGCAGTTTTCTCACTGAGACCCAGTACTTC. Translating gives CASSFLTETQYF.